The 15 T cell receptor beta chains below all came from one sample that was sequenced in a study of OX40 agonist ivuxolimab in advanced cancers. The assay was immunoSEQ multiplex PCR, and TCRdb's table has in-frame clones only and misses some. The repertoire holds 80,000 or so clones, 90% to 95% seen once, with approximately 0.32% in the top ten. The starting material was CD4+ or CD8+ T cells sorted from blood, obtained in a trial of the OX40 agonist ivuxolimab. These receptor sequences come from an adult with an advanced solid tumor such as melanoma, head and neck, liver or kidney cancer.

The rearrangement uses TRBV7-2 and TRBJ2-7; 7 bases fit TRBD1. The V and J ends lost 1 base and 3 bases, in that order; junction bases with no gene match: 6. Germline loops: CDR1 SGHTA, CDR2 FQGNSA. This CDR3 is built from 15 residues. CDR3 DNA: TGTGCCAGCAGCTTAGACAGGGGAACCTACTACGAGCAGTACTTC. Its protein is CASSLDRGTYYEQYF.

The rearrangement links TRBV6-5 to TRBJ2-5, with 10 bases matching TRBD2. V was pared by 5 bases and J by 6 bases, with 6 bases of the junction left unmatched. CDR1 is MNHEY and CDR2 is SVGAGI in the germline V gene. The length of the CDR3 is 14 residues. The CDR3 DNA reads TGTGCCAGCAGTAAGGGACTAGCGATGCAGACCCAGTACTTC. It encodes CASSKGLAMQTQYF.

CDR3: CASSPGPSGNYNEQFF. The CDR3 coding sequence is TGCGCCAGCAGCCCGGGCCCTAGCGGAAACTACAATGAGCAGTTCTTC. The chain couples TRBV5-1 to TRBJ2-1; TRBD2 matches at 7 bases. The germline V gene has CDR1 SGHRS and CDR2 YFSETQ. The CDR3 length is 16 residues. V lost 4 bases and J lost 3; bases outside the gene matches: 10.

The chain joins TRBV5-4 to TRBJ2-3, with 8 bases aligning to TRBD2. CDR1 is SGHNT, CDR2 YYREEE, per germline (reference sequence). CDR3 length equals 19 residues. The V and J ends lost 5 bases and 1 base, in that order; junction bases with no gene match: 18. The DNA of the CDR3 is TGTGCCAGCAGTCCAGGGCAAAGTAGCGGGAAGGTAGGCACAGATACGCAGTATTTT. It translates to CASSPGQSSGKVGTDTQYF.

V and J are TRBV28 and TRBJ1-6; no definite D call. The CDR3 totals 14 residues. Germline CDR1 and CDR2: MDHEN and SYDVKM. With 5 bases removed from V and 0 bases from J, the gap between germline ends came to 5 bases. The CDR3 spells CASSPDSYNSPLHF. The DNA of the CDR3 is TGTGCCAGCAGTCCGGACTCCTATAATTCACCCCTCCACTTT.

This sequence joins TRBV28 and TRBJ2-3; 10 nucleotides agree with TRBD2. CDR3 length: 15 amino acids. Trimming removed 5 bases from V and 5 bases from J; junction bases left unmatched: 7. In germline, CDR1 is MDHEN, CDR2 SYDVKM. CDR3 coding DNA: TGTGCCAGCAGTACCCAGCGGGGGGGCTTAGATACGCAGTATTTT. The encoded protein is CASSTQRGGLDTQYF.

This sequence joins TRBV11-2 and TRBJ2-4, with D uncertain. Trimming removed 0 bases from V and 5 bases from J, with 5 bases in between. The CDR3 has 13 residues. Germline assignment: CDR1 SGHAT and CDR2 FQNNGV. CDR3 amino acids: CASSLDSQNIQYF. In DNA, the CDR3 is TGTGCCAGCAGCTTAGACTCACAAAACATTCAGTACTTC.

This chain links TRBV19 with TRBJ1-2, with TRBD1 matching over 7 bases. V lost 5 bases to trimming and J lost 4 bases; unmatched junction nucleotides: 7. Germline loops: CDR1 LNHDA, CDR2 SQIVND (reference sequence). The CDR3 has 14 residues. Here the CDR3 DNA reads TGTGCCAGTAGTTTGGGACAGCCGAGCTATGGCTACACCTTC. It specifies CASSLGQPSYGYTF.

In the case of this clone: Relative to the germline gene, one junction end is altered; a read error may explain this. This chain links TRBV19 with TRBJ2-7; D assignment may be TRBD1 or TRBD2 (5 bases each). The CDR3 contains 17 residues. Germline loops: CDR1 LNHDA, CDR2 SQIVND (reference sequence). CDR3 sequence: CASSLDTVGTSSYEQYF. The DNA for the CDR3 is TGTGCCAGTAGTCTAGACACCGTGGGGACCAGCTCCTACGAGCAGTACTTC.

The J gene is TRBJ2-5, the V gene TRBV5-1, with TRBD2 identical over 8 bases. CDR1 is SGHRS, CDR2 YFSETQ, per germline. The CDR3 contains 16 residues. After removal of 4 bases from V and 5 bases from J, the junction contained 13 bases not matched to a gene. The CDR3: CASSPGGSGVGETQYF. The CDR3 DNA sequence: TGCGCCAGCAGCCCTGGCGGTAGCGGGGTTGGGGAGACCCAGTACTTC.

This chain joins TRBV2 and TRBJ2-5; no clear D. This CDR3 has 16 amino acids. The V end lost 2 bases, the J end lost 2 bases, and 15 bases lay between the germline ends. Germline V gene sequence: CDR1 SNHLY, CDR2 FYNNEI. CDR3 in amino acids: CASSESLESSQETQYF. CDR3 DNA sequence: TGTGCCAGCAGTGAATCATTAGAAAGCAGTCAAGAGACCCAGTACTTC. The entire variable domain, with the rest obtained from reference TRBV2 and TRBJ2-5, is as follows: EPEVTQTPSHQVTQMGQEVILRCVPISNHLYFYWYRQILGQKVEFLVSFYNNEISEKSEIFDDQFSVERPDGSNFTLKIRSTKLEDSAMYFCASSESLESSQETQYFGPGTRLLVL.

The chain joins TRBV9 to TRBJ2-7; D perhaps matches TRBD2 (5 bases). CDR1 is SGDLS, CDR2 YYNGEE, per germline. The CDR3 has 13 amino acids. V lost 0 bases and J 11 bases, leaving 15 bases between the germline ends. Here the CDR3 reads CASSVDGLPPEYF. In DNA form, the CDR3 reads TGTGCCAGCAGCGTAGATGGACTCCCGCCGGAGTACTTC.

About this clone itself: Relative to the germline gene, one junction end is altered; a read error may explain this. The chain joins TRBV29-1 to TRBJ1-2; no reliable D call. The length of the CDR3 is 9 residues. Germline CDR1 is SQVTM and CDR2 is ANQGSEA. CDR3 region: CSVDGSFGF. CDR3 DNA: TGCAGCGTTGATGGTAGTTTCGGCTTC.

This clone was picked up one time. The chain employs TRBV4-3 and TRBJ2-5; no clear D. There are 14 residues in the CDR3. Germline CDR1 LGHNA, CDR2 YSLEER. The germline V and J ends were trimmed by 0 bases and 5 bases, with 10 bases remaining between them. The CDR3 sequence: CASSQDALTETQYF. The CDR3 DNA follows: TGCGCCAGCAGCCAAGATGCCTTGACTGAGACCCAGTACTTC.

The chain links TRBV6-1 to TRBJ2-2; D unresolved. Germline CDR1 reads MNHNS; CDR2 reads SASEGT. V dropped 2 bases and J dropped 0 bases, with 7 bases sitting between them. The CDR3 is 15 amino acids. The CDR3 nucleotides read TGTGCCAGCAGTGAACGGGCTTCGAACACCGGGGAGCTGTTTTTT. Translated: CASSERASNTGELFF.